The clone carrying this T cell receptor (beta chain) has a count of ten or more. What it recognizes is unknown. Generation of TCR beta libraries employed quantitative 5'-RACE incorporating molecular barcodes. TCRdb passed the 5' RACE reads through MiXCR, listing each CDR3 protein once. Of about 340,000 distinct CDR3 sequences detected, 14% to 15% appear once; the ten largest clones hold 0.85% to 1.4%. The data were obtained in a study of CD8 T cells in ankylosing spondylitis. General study findings and limits: Disease-associated clones were reportedly significantly overrepresented in matched ankylosing spondylitis synovial fluid. Peripheral blood samples showed relatively rare disease-linked clones, and these clones were CD8+.

In germline, CDR1 is LGHDT, CDR2 YNNKEL (reference sequence). CDR3 length equals 13 residues. V was shortened by 3 bases and J by 1 base, with 4 bases between the two germline ends. The sequenced sample consisted of blood, either unsorted or a sorted T cell fraction (not recorded which). The J gene is TRBJ1-3, the V gene TRBV3-1; D is uncertain. The source is a male donor with ankylosing spondylitis or in good health (not recorded which). The CDR3 sequence: CASSQGSGNTIYF. Written as DNA, the CDR3 is TGTGCCAGCAGCCAGGGTTCTGGAAACACCATATATTTT.